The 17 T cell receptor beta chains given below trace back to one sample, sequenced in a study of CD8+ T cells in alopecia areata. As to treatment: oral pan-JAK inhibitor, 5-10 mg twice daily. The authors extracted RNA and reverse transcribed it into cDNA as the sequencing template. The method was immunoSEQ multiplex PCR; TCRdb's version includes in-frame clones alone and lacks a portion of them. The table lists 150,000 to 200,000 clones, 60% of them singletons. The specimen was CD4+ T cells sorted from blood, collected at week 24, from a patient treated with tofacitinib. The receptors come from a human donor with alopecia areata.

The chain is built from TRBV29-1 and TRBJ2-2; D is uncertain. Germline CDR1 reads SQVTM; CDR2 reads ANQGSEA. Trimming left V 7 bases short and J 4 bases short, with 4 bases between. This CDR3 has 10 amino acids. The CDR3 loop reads CSAFTGELFF. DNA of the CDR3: TGCAGCGCCTTCACCGGGGAGCTGTTTTTT.

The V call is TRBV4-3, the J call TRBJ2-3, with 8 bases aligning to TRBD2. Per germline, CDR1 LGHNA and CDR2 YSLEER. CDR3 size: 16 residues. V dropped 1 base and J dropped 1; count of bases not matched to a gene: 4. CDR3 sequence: CASSQGQRERTDTQYF. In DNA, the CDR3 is TGCGCCAGCAGCCAAGGGCAGCGGGAGCGCACAGATACGCAGTATTTT.

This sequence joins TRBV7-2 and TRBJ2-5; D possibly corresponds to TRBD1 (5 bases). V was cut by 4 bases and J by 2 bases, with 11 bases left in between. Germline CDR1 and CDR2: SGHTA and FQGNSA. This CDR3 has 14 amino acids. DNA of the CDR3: TGTGCCAGCAGCTCCCAGGGTAGGCAAGAGACCCAGTACTTC. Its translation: CASSSQGRQETQYF. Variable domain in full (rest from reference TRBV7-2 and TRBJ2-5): GAGVSQSPSNKVTEKGKDVELRCDPISGHTALYWYRQSLGQGLEFLIYFQGNSAPDKSGLPSDRFSAERTGGSVSTLTIQRTQQEDSAVYLCASSSQGRQETQYFGPGTRLLVL.

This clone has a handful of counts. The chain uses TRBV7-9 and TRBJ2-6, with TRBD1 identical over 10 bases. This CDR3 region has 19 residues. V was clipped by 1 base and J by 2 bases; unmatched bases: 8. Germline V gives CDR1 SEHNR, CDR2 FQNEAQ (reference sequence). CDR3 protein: CASSLGQGALSTGANVLTF. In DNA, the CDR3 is TGTGCCAGCAGCTTAGGACAGGGGGCGCTTTCTACTGGGGCCAACGTCCTGACTTTC.

CDR3 in amino acids: CAWRSGFMNTEAFF. The CDR3 bases are TGTGCCTGGAGGTCGGGCTTCATGAACACTGAAGCTTTCTTT. The chain joins TRBV30 to TRBJ1-1; no clear D gene. This CDR3 has 14 amino acids. The V end lost 3 bases, the J end lost 0 bases, and 11 bases lay between the germline ends. CDR1 GTSNPN and CDR2 SVGIG come from the germline V gene (reference sequence). Together with reference TRBV30 and TRBJ1-1, the CDR3 gives the full variable domain: SQTIHQWPATLVQPVGSPLSLECTVEGTSNPNLYWYRQAAGRGLQLLFYSVGIGQISSEVPQNLSASRPQDRQFILSSKKLLLSDSGFYLCAWRSGFMNTEAFFGQGTRLTVV.

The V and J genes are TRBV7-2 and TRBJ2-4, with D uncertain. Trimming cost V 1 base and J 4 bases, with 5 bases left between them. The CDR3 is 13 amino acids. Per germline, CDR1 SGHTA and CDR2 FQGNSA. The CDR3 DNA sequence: TGTGCCAGCAGCTTAGACAGAAAAAACATTCAGTACTTC. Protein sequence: CASSLDRKNIQYF. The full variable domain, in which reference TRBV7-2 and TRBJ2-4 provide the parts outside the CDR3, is GAGVSQSPSNKVTEKGKDVELRCDPISGHTALYWYRQSLGQGLEFLIYFQGNSAPDKSGLPSDRFSAERTGGSVSTLTIQRTQQEDSAVYLCASSLDRKNIQYFGAGTRLSVL.

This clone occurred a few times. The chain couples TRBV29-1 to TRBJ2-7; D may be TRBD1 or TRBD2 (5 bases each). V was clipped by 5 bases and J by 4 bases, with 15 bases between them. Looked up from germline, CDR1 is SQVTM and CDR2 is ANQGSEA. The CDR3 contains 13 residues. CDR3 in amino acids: CSVRGTDMYEQYF. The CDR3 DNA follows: TGCAGCGTTAGAGGGACGGATATGTACGAGCAGTACTTC.

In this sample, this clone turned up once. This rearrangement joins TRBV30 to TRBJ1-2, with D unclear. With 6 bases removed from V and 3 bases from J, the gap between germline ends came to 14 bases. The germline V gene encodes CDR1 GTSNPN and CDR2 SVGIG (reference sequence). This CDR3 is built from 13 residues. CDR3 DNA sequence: TGTGCCTGCCTAGCGAGAGGAGACTATGGCTACACCTTC. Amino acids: CACLARGDYGYTF. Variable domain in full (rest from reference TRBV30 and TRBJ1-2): SQTIHQWPATLVQPVGSPLSLECTVEGTSNPNLYWYRQAAGRGLQLLFYSVGIGQISSEVPQNLSASRPQDRQFILSSKKLLLSDSGFYLCACLARGDYGYTFGSGTRLTVV.

This chain's CDR3 is CASSLSGREVYGYTF. In DNA form, the CDR3 reads TGTGCCAGCAGCTTGTCTGGCAGGGAGGTCTATGGCTACACCTTC. The rearrangement links TRBV5-4 to TRBJ1-2; the D gene is possibly TRBD1 (5 bases). Germline V gene data show CDR1 as SGHNT and CDR2 as YYREEE (reference sequence). The CDR3 totals 15 residues. The V end lost 1 base, the J end lost 4 bases, and 14 bases lay between the germline ends.

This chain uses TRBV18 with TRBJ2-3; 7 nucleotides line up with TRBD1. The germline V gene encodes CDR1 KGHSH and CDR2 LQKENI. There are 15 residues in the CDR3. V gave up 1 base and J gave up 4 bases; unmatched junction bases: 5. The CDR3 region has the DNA TGTGCCAGCTCACCACGACAGGGAGAGGCAGATACGCAGTATTTT. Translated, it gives CASSPRQGEADTQYF.

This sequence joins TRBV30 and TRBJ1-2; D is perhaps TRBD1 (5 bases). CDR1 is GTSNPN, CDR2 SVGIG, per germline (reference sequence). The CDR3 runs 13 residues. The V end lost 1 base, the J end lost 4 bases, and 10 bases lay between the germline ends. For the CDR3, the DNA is TGTGCCTGGAGTGAGGAAGGGGCCTATGGCTACACCTTC. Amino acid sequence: CAWSEEGAYGYTF.

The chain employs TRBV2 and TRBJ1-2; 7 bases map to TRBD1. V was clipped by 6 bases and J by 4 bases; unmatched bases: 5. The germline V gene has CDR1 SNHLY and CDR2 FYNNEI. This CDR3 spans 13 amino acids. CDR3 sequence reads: CASRWDSRYGYTF. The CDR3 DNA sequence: TGTGCCAGCAGATGGGACAGCCGCTATGGCTACACCTTC.

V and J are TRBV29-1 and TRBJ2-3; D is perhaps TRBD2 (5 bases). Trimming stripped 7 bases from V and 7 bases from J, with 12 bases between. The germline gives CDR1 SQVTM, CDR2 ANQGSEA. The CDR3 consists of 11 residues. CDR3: CSAYEGYTQYF. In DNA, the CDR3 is TGCAGCGCTTATGAGGGTTATACGCAGTATTTT.

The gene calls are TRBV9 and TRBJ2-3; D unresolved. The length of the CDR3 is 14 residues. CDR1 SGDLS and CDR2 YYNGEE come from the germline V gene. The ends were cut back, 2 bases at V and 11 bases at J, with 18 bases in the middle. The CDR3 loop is CASSVAQSGAQQYF. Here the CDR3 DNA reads TGTGCCAGCAGCGTTGCCCAGTCAGGAGCGCAGCAGTATTTT.

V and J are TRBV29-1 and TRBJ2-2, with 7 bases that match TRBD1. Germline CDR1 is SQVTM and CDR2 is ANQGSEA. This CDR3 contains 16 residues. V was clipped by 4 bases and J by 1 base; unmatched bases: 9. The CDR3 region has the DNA TGCAGCGTTGCCAAAACACGACAGGGGAACACCGGGGAGCTGTTTTTT. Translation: CSVAKTRQGNTGELFF.

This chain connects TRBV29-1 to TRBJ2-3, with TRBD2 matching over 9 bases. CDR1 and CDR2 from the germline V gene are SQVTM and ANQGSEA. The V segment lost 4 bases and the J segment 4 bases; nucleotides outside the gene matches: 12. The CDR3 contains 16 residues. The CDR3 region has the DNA TGCAGCGTTGTACCCATGGCGGGGGGGGTATCAGATACGCAGTATTTT. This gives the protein CSVVPMAGGVSDTQYF.

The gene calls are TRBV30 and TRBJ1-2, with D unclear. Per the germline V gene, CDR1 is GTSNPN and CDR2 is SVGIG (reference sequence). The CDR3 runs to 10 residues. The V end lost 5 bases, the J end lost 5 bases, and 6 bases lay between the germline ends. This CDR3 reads CAWGDYGYTF. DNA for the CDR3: TGTGCCTGGGGGGATTATGGCTACACCTTC.